The present T cell receptor (beta chain) was sequenced within a study of shared clonotypes between healthy human individuals. Study-level findings and limits: Having only a few donors restricted how much genetic and exposure-history diversity was captured.

Notes on this clone: Its antigen is still unknown.

Generated by immunoSEQ multiplex PCR, the TCRdb table keeps only in-frame clones and is missing some. The data hold about 680,000 clones, with approximately 90% observed a single time. CD45RO-negative, CCR7-selected cells formed the naive CD8 fraction, which excluded terminally differentiated effector memory CD45RA+ cells. CDR3 length: 14 amino acids. V lost 0 bases and J lost 2; bases outside the gene matches: 4. Germline values: CDR1 GTSNPN, CDR2 SVGIG (reference sequence). This TCR derives from a man aged 25-45 years in good health. The sequencing input was naive CD8+ T cells sorted from blood. The chain links TRBV30 to TRBJ2-7; 7 nucleotides align to TRBD1. In DNA, the CDR3 is TGTGCCTGGAGTGTGGGGACAGACACCTACGAGCAGTACTTC. It specifies CAWSVGTDTYEQYF. The full variable domain, rest sourced from reference TRBV30 and TRBJ2-7, is SQTIHQWPATLVQPVGSPLSLECTVEGTSNPNLYWYRQAAGRGLQLLFYSVGIGQISSEVPQNLSASRPQDRQFILSSKKLLLSDSGFYLCAWSVGTDTYEQYFGPGTRLTVT.